A single sample gave rise to the 26 T cell receptor beta chains below, sequenced in a study of blood T cells in healthy people across ages. For the second PCR, which ran for about 6 to 11 cycles, a sample-barcoded 5' primer and a J-beta primer mix were used. TCRdb fed the 5' RACE reads into MiXCR, producing one record per CDR3 protein. The repertoire has some 700,000 distinct CDR3 sequences, 22% of them found once; the top ten carry around a fifth. Sequencing input: blood. These receptors came from a man aged 65 to 79 in good health.

This clonotype was recorded a few times. The chain couples TRBV29-1 to TRBJ1-5; D possibly corresponds to TRBD1 (5 bases). Trimming pared 4 bases from V and 1 base from J, leaving 11 bases between. CDR1 and CDR2 (germline): SQVTM, ANQGSEA. CDR3 size: 14 residues. CDR3: CSVAWGQSNQPQHF. The CDR3, as DNA: TGCAGCGTTGCCTGGGGCCAGAGCAATCAGCCCCAGCATTTT.

The sample holds many counts of this clonotype. V gene TRBV9 combines with J gene TRBJ2-3, with D possibly being TRBD2 (6 bases). Germline CDR1 is SGDLS and CDR2 is YYNGEE. V lost 2 bases, J lost 5 bases, and 18 bases lay in between. This CDR3 spans 16 amino acids. The CDR3 sequence: CASSVPSSGGEDTQYF. CDR3 nucleotides: TGTGCCAGCAGCGTCCCGAGTAGCGGAGGAGAAGATACGCAGTATTTT.

This clonotype was observed many times. The V and J genes are TRBV20-1 and TRBJ2-1; 7 bases fit TRBD1. Germline loops: CDR1 DFQATT, CDR2 SNEGSKA (reference sequence). The CDR3 runs 17 residues. The ends lost 3 bases at V and 2 bases at J; junction bases unmatched: 13. The CDR3 reads CSARLTGGTAAYNEQFF. In DNA, the CDR3 is TGCAGTGCTAGGCTAACCGGTGGGACAGCCGCCTACAATGAGCAGTTCTTC.

This clonotype was seen more than once but under ten times. The CDR3 spells CASSFYGPYEQYF. As DNA, the CDR3 is TGTGCCAGCAGCTTTTACGGACCCTACGAGCAGTACTTC. The chain employs TRBV7-9 and TRBJ2-5, with unresolved D. The J call is in doubt because the DNA end fits TRBJ2-7 better. Germline values: CDR1 SEHNR, CDR2 FQNEAQ (reference sequence). CDR3 length: 13 residues.

This chain connects TRBV4-2 to TRBJ1-1; unclear D gene. Germline V CDR1 and CDR2: LGHNA, YNFKEQ. Trimming cost V 6 bases and J 11 bases, with 13 bases left between them. The CDR3 is made up of 11 amino acids. The CDR3 here is CASSHSGRAFF. The CDR3 DNA follows: TGTGCCAGCAGTCATTCCGGTAGGGCTTTCTTT.

The V call is TRBV10-2, the J call TRBJ2-3; 10 positions agree with TRBD2. V shed 5 bases and J 4 bases; nucleotides not matched to a gene: 9. Germline V gives CDR1 WSHSY, CDR2 SAAADI. The CDR3 loop spans 16 amino acids. CDR3 nucleotide sequence: TGCGCCAGCAGTAATAGCGGGGGGCCTCGGGCAGATACGCAGTATTTT. Encoded protein: CASSNSGGPRADTQYF.

Concerning this clonotype: One junction end does not reproduce the germline sequence, and a read error may be involved. The chain employs TRBV2 and TRBJ2-1; D is unclear. Germline V gives CDR1 SNHLY, CDR2 FYNNEI. CDR3 length: 14 amino acids. CDR3 nucleotides: TGTACCAGCCAATCCAGGAGCTCCTACAATGAGCAGTTCTTC. It yields the protein CTSQSRSSYNEQFF.

This clonotype came up a few times. The V and J genes are TRBV2 and TRBJ1-5, with D possibly being TRBD1 (5 bases). The CDR3 covers 14 residues. With 7 bases removed from V and 0 bases from J, the gap between germline ends came to 10 bases. The germline CDR1 and CDR2 sequences are SNHLY and FYNNEI. The DNA for the CDR3 is TGTGCCAGCACCAGGGATCTTAGCAATCAGCCCCAGCATTTT. This encodes CASTRDLSNQPQHF.

This clonotype has more than one count but fewer than ten. CDR3 in amino acids: CASSLEVLGGEQYF. CDR3 nucleotides: TGCGCCAGCAGCTTGGAAGTTCTGGGCGGCGAGCAGTACTTC. The rearrangement joins TRBV5-1 to TRBJ2-7; no reliable D call. V was clipped by 0 bases and J by 6 bases, with 13 bases between them. Germline values: CDR1 SGHRS, CDR2 YFSETQ. This CDR3 spans 14 amino acids.

This chain joins TRBV20-1 and TRBJ2-5, with 9 bases aligning to TRBD1. Germline-derived CDR1 and CDR2 are DFQATT and SNEGSKA (reference sequence). CDR3 length: 14 residues. Trimming took 2 bases from V and 3 from J; bases not matched to a gene: 4. The CDR3 protein is CSARRGQGKETQYF. CDR3 nucleotide sequence: TGCAGTGCTAGAAGGGGACAGGGAAAAGAGACCCAGTACTTC.

The chain uses TRBV7-7 and TRBJ2-3; D gene ambiguous. The CDR3 contains 16 residues. Trimming stripped 1 base from V and 0 bases from J, with 11 bases between. Germline assignment: CDR1 SSHAT and CDR2 FNYEAQ (reference sequence). The CDR3, as DNA: TGTGCCAGCAGCTTAGGGCTTGGAACTAGCACAGATACGCAGTATTTT. It codes for CASSLGLGTSTDTQYF.

This clonotype came up many times. The V and J genes are TRBV27 and TRBJ2-1, with D tentatively TRBD2 (5 bases). Looked up from germline, CDR1 is MNHEY and CDR2 is SMNVEV (reference sequence). Trimming removed 5 bases at V and 4 bases at J, with 15 bases between. The length of the CDR3 is 15 residues. The CDR3 nucleotides read TGTGCCAGCAGTGATGGACTGGCTGGGTACAATGAGCAGTTCTTC. It encodes CASSDGLAGYNEQFF.

This sequence joins TRBV3-1 and TRBJ1-2; TRBD1 is a possible D gene (5 bases). Germline assignment: CDR1 LGHDT and CDR2 YNNKEL (reference sequence). V lost 4 bases and J lost 3, with 9 bases in between. CDR3 length: 13 amino acids. The CDR3 DNA reads TGTGCCAGCAGCCTAGGGGTTTACTATGGCTACACCTTC. It is translated as CASSLGVYYGYTF.

The chain carries TRBV27 and TRBJ2-7, with D possibly TRBD2 on 6 matching bases. Germline lookup yields CDR1 MNHEY and CDR2 SMNVEV (reference sequence). The CDR3 contains 18 residues. V was clipped by 7 bases and J by 3 bases, with 28 bases between them. The CDR3 DNA reads TGTGCCAGCATGAAAATGGTGGGGGGAACAGGCGGTGTCTACGAGCAGTACTTC. This encodes CASMKMVGGTGGVYEQYF.

This clonotype has more than one count but fewer than ten. The chain recombines TRBV12-3 or TRBV12-4 with TRBJ2-5; D may be TRBD2 (5 bases). The DNA end is a closer match to TRBJ2-1, so the J assignment may be wrong. There are 12 residues in the CDR3. CDR3 nucleotide sequence: TGTGCCAGCACCGACTACTTTCGTGAGCAGTTCTTC. This codes for CASTDYFREQFF.

The V call is TRBV20-1, the J call TRBJ2-3, with 10 bases aligning to TRBD2. CDR3 length: 15 amino acids. J lost 6 bases, V lost 5 bases, and 11 bases had no gene match. Germline V gives CDR1 DFQATT, CDR2 SNEGSKA (reference sequence). Written as DNA, the CDR3 is TGCAGTGCTCCCCATGCTAGCGGGAGTACGGATACGCAGTATTTT. This translates into CSAPHASGSTDTQYF.

The chain joins TRBV6-5 to TRBJ2-7; D tentatively reads TRBD1 or TRBD2 (6 bases each). The germline V and J ends were trimmed by 10 bases and 2 bases, with 15 bases remaining between them. The CDR3 sequence is 13 residues long. The germline gives CDR1 MNHEY, CDR2 SVGAGI. As DNA, the CDR3 is TGTGCCACTCGAGGAGGGGGACCCTACGAGCAGTACTTC. Amino acid sequence: CATRGGGPYEQYF.

This chain connects TRBV5-1 to TRBJ2-3, with 7 nucleotides matching TRBD1. Germline lookup yields CDR1 SGHRS and CDR2 YFSETQ. This CDR3 spans 15 amino acids. The V and J ends lost 0 bases and 4 bases, in that order; junction bases with no gene match: 5. The CDR3 sequence: CASSLEDRTADTQYF. Written as DNA, the CDR3 is TGCGCCAGCAGCTTGGAGGACAGGACTGCAGATACGCAGTATTTT.

This clonotype was picked up many times. The V gene is TRBV7-9, the J gene TRBJ1-4, with TRBD1 matching 8 bases. Looked up from germline, CDR1 is SEHNR and CDR2 is FQNEAQ (reference sequence). The trim removed 5 bases at V and 8 bases at J, leaving 7 bases unmatched. This CDR3 is 14 amino acids long. The CDR3 sequence is CASSLTGVDEKLFF. The CDR3 nucleotides are TGTGCCAGCAGCCTGACAGGGGTGGACGAAAAACTGTTTTTT.

The CDR3 bases are TGTGCCTGGGGGACAGGGTCCTTCGGGGAGCTGTTTTTT. This sequence encodes CAWGTGSFGELFF. The chain links TRBV30 to TRBJ2-2; 9 nucleotides agree with TRBD1. The germline CDR1 and CDR2 sequences are GTSNPN and SVGIG (reference sequence). Germline trimming cut 5 bases from V and 7 bases from J; bases unmatched to any gene: 5. This CDR3 is built from 13 residues. The whole variable domain, filled in from reference TRBV30 and TRBJ2-2, reads SQTIHQWPATLVQPVGSPLSLECTVEGTSNPNLYWYRQAAGRGLQLLFYSVGIGQISSEVPQNLSASRPQDRQFILSSKKLLLSDSGFYLCAWGTGSFGELFFGEGSRLTVL.

The chain uses TRBV24-1 and TRBJ2-1; 16 nucleotides line up with TRBD2. This CDR3 is built from 17 residues. CDR1 is KGHDR and CDR2 is SFDVKD in the germline V gene. Trimming at V came to 7 bases and at J to 5 bases, leaving 7 bases not matched to a gene. The CDR3, as DNA: TGTGCCACCAGGGGGATCGGGACTAGCGGGAGGGACAATGAGCAGTTCTTC. This encodes CATRGIGTSGRDNEQFF.

The chain has TRBV20-1 and TRBJ2-1; 8 nucleotides match TRBD1. Matching the DNA end better, TRBJ2-7 makes the J call doubtful. The germline gives CDR1 DFQATT, CDR2 SNEGSKA (reference sequence). The CDR3 has 14 amino acids. The CDR3: CSAQPGTGSYEQYV. CDR3 sequence (DNA): TGCAGTGCGCAGCCAGGGACAGGCTCCTACGAGCAGTACGTC.

Only a few counts were recorded for this clonotype. This chain joins TRBV7-9 and TRBJ2-7; 8 bases line up with TRBD1. Losses at the gene ends were 8 bases for V and 6 bases for J; bases not matched to a gene: 9. This CDR3 region has 13 residues. Germline CDR1 SEHNR, CDR2 FQNEAQ (reference sequence). For the CDR3, the DNA is TGTGCCAGCCACGACAGGGGACGGCTCGAGCAGTACTTC. This encodes CASHDRGRLEQYF.

The chain employs TRBV30 and TRBJ1-1, with D possibly TRBD1 on 6 matching bases. Trimming took off 5 bases at V and 0 bases at J, with 7 bases between the two ends. This CDR3 region has 12 residues. CDR1 is GTSNPN and CDR2 is SVGIG in the germline V gene (reference sequence). The CDR3 loop reads CAWRTVNTEAFF. CDR3 DNA sequence: TGTGCCTGGCGGACAGTGAACACTGAAGCTTTCTTT. Together with reference TRBV30 and TRBJ1-1, the CDR3 gives the full variable domain: SQTIHQWPATLVQPVGSPLSLECTVEGTSNPNLYWYRQAAGRGLQLLFYSVGIGQISSEVPQNLSASRPQDRQFILSSKKLLLSDSGFYLCAWRTVNTEAFFGQGTRLTVV.

This clonotype was counted between two and nine times. The chain joins TRBV29-1 to TRBJ1-5; 7 bases are a match to TRBD1. CDR1 SQVTM and CDR2 ANQGSEA come from the germline V gene. After removal of 4 bases from V and 2 bases from J, the junction contained 2 bases not matched to a gene. The CDR3 has 13 amino acids. The chain's CDR3 is CSVGGTGNQPQHF. The CDR3, as DNA: TGCAGCGTTGGGGGGACAGGCAATCAGCCCCAGCATTTT. The variable domain in full, completed from reference TRBV29-1 and TRBJ1-5, reads SAVISQKPSRDICQRGTSLTIQCQVDSQVTMMFWYRQQPGQSLTLIATANQGSEATYESGFVIDKFPISRPNLTFSTLTVSNMSPEDSSIYLCSVGGTGNQPQHFGDGTRLSIL.

This clonotype was observed at least ten times. The V call is TRBV5-1, the J call TRBJ1-1; a weak D match, TRBD1 (5 bases). CDR1 is SGHRS and CDR2 is YFSETQ in the germline V gene. With 2 bases removed from V and 1 base from J, the gap between germline ends came to 15 bases. This CDR3 spans 16 amino acids. The CDR3 DNA is TGCGCCAGCAGCTTAGAAAGGACAAGAGGGAACACTGAAGCTTTCTTT. As protein: CASSLERTRGNTEAFF. Filled out from reference TRBV5-1 and TRBJ1-1, the complete variable domain reads KAGVTQTPRYLIKTRGQQVTLSCSPISGHRSVSWYQQTPGQGLQFLFEYFSETQRNKGNFPGRFSGRQFSNSRSEMNVSTLELGDSALYLCASSLERTRGNTEAFFGQGTRLTVV.